Below are 6 T cell receptor beta chains sequenced from a single sample in a study of shared clonotypes between healthy human individuals. Terminally differentiated effector memory CD45RA+ cells were excluded from the naive CD8 cells, which were CD45RO-negative and positively selected for CCR7. Sequencing was performed with immunoSEQ multiplex PCR; in TCRdb, only in-frame clones are kept and a portion is missing. The sample holds 560,000 or so clones, roughly 96% seen once. Sequencing input: naive CD8+ T cells sorted from blood. Receptors were obtained from a woman younger than 45 in good health.

J is TRBJ2-5 and V is TRBV29-1, with D hard to call. This CDR3 spans 14 amino acids. From germline, CDR1 is SQVTM and CDR2 ANQGSEA. Deletions cut 0 bases from V and 2 bases from J, with 10 bases between. As DNA, the CDR3 is TGCAGCGTTGAAGACCGGGCCCTACAAGAGACCCAGTACTTC. It codes for CSVEDRALQETQYF.

In its sample, this clone was seen once. This chain connects TRBV28 to TRBJ2-1, with D unclear. CDR1 MDHEN and CDR2 SYDVKM come from the germline V gene. The CDR3 runs 13 residues. V was cut by 1 base and J by 8 bases, with 9 bases left in between. The CDR3 region is CASSLYAVYEQFF. CDR3 coding DNA: TGTGCCAGCAGTTTATACGCCGTGTATGAGCAGTTCTTC.

The chain uses TRBV23-1 and TRBJ1-1; unclear D gene. TRBV23-1 falls under the ORF class, with uncertain function. V shed 6 bases and J shed 4 bases, with 15 bases lying between them. There are 14 residues in the CDR3. Written as DNA, the CDR3 is TGCGCCAGCAGACCTCCGGGAGGTGGCACTGAAGCTTTCTTT. Translating it yields CASRPPGGGTEAFF.

CDR3 bases: TGTGCCAGCAGCTTAGTTTCGGACTTGAACACTGAAGCTTTCTTT. Protein: CASSLVSDLNTEAFF. The V call is TRBV7-6, the J call TRBJ1-1, with D unresolved. Germline CDR1 SGHVS, CDR2 FNYEAQ. This CDR3 has 15 residues. The V end lost 1 base, the J end lost 0 bases, and 9 bases lay between the germline ends.

The gene calls are TRBV27 and TRBJ2-7; a possible D gene is TRBD2 (7 bases). Germline CDR1 is MNHEY and CDR2 is SMNVEV (reference sequence). Trimming cost V 3 bases and J 2 bases, with 14 bases left between them. CDR3 length: 15 residues. This CDR3 reads CASSLAGGPTYEQYF. Written as DNA, the CDR3 is TGTGCCAGCAGTTTGGCCGGGGGGCCAACCTACGAGCAGTACTTC.

Points on this clone: The junction differs from germline at one of its ends, possibly a read error. This sequence joins TRBV9 and TRBJ2-7, with TRBD2 identical over 7 bases. CDR3 length: 12 amino acids. Germline lookup yields CDR1 SGDLS and CDR2 YYNGEE. CDR3 DNA sequence: TGTGCCAGCAGCCGGGGGGAGGCCCACGTGCACTTC. Its translation: CASSRGEAHVHF.